These 24 T cell receptor beta chains were all obtained from the same sample, sequenced in a study of blood T cell repertoires in COVID-19. Here immunoSEQ multiplex PCR was the method, and the copy in TCRdb shows in-frame clones only, minus some. Seen here are 140,000 or so clones, about 83% observed once, and the top ten hold less than 9%. Sample: peripheral blood. The receptors originated from a man aged 25 to 40 with COVID-19, enrolled during active disease.

This rearrangement joins TRBV28 to TRBJ2-2, with 13 bases fitting TRBD2. The CDR3 runs to 16 residues. Unmatched junction bases numbered 7, after V lost 8 bases and J lost 4 bases. Looked up from germline, CDR1 is MDHEN and CDR2 is SYDVKM. CDR3 amino acids: CASCWTSGSGTGELFF. The CDR3 DNA reads as TGTGCCAGCTGCTGGACTAGCGGGAGCGGCACCGGGGAGCTGTTTTTT.

The V and J genes are TRBV5-4 and TRBJ2-1, with D possibly matching TRBD2 (5 bases). V lost 4 bases and J 7 bases, leaving 9 bases between the germline ends. This CDR3 contains 12 residues. Germline V gene lookup returns CDR1 SGHNT and CDR2 YYREEE (reference sequence). In DNA, the CDR3 is TGTGCCAGCAGCCTTAGCGATAATGAGCAGTTCTTC. Translation gives CASSLSDNEQFF.

V is TRBV6-5 and J is TRBJ2-2; maybe TRBD2 (5 bases). The length of the CDR3 is 14 residues. The germline CDR1 and CDR2 sequences are MNHEY and SVGAGI. Trimming pared 8 bases from V and 5 bases from J, leaving 15 bases between. The CDR3 DNA follows: TGTGCCAGCCTCGCGGCTAGCAAGACCGGGGAGCTGTTTTTT. Protein product: CASLAASKTGELFF.

The rearrangement uses TRBV27 and TRBJ2-7, with 7 positions matching TRBD2. The J segment lost 2 bases and the V segment lost 6 bases, leaving 7 bases of the junction unmatched. Germline CDR1 and CDR2: MNHEY and SMNVEV (reference sequence). This CDR3 has 14 residues. The CDR3 spells CASRVAGQTYEQYF. The DNA of the CDR3 is TGTGCCAGCAGGGTAGCGGGCCAAACCTACGAGCAGTACTTC.

The genes are TRBV11-1 and TRBJ2-7; 11 bases fit TRBD1. The germline V gene encodes CDR1 SGHAT and CDR2 FQDESV (reference sequence). V shed 5 bases and J 4 bases; nucleotides not matched to a gene: 4. The CDR3 loop spans 14 amino acids. CDR3 sequence (DNA): TGTGCCAGCAGCCCCGGGACAGGGGGATACGAGCAGTACTTC. This codes for CASSPGTGGYEQYF.

The chain recombines TRBV7-9 with TRBJ2-5; no clear D. The germline CDR1 and CDR2 sequences are SEHNR and FQNEAQ (reference sequence). V was clipped by 4 bases and J by 5 bases, with 14 bases between them. This CDR3 region has 14 residues. The CDR3 spells CASSSYSLEETQYF. The CDR3 coding sequence is TGTGCCAGCAGCTCCTACAGTTTAGAGGAGACCCAGTACTTC.

The V call is TRBV6-5, the J call TRBJ2-2; D remains unclear. Germline V gives CDR1 MNHEY, CDR2 SVGAGI. The CDR3 extends over 14 amino acids. V was shortened by 7 bases and J by 1 base, with 10 bases between the two germline ends. DNA for the CDR3: TGTGCCAGCATTCTCACCAGGAACACCGGGGAGCTGTTTTTT. It encodes CASILTRNTGELFF.

J is TRBJ2-5 and V is TRBV19, with TRBD2 matching over 8 bases. Per the germline V gene, CDR1 is LNHDA and CDR2 is SQIVND (reference sequence). V trimming: 1 base; J trimming: 5 bases; junction bases outside the gene matches: 15. This CDR3 has 18 amino acids. CDR3 sequence (DNA): TGTGCCAGTAGTATAGTATTTTTCGGACTAGCCACACCCGAGACCCAGTACTTC. Amino acid sequence: CASSIVFFGLATPETQYF.

The chain links TRBV5-8 to TRBJ2-2, with 8 bases aligning to TRBD2. Germline CDR1 is SGHTS and CDR2 is YDEGEE. After removal of 4 bases from V and 0 bases from J, the junction contained 2 bases not matched to a gene. This CDR3 comprises 15 residues. CDR3 in amino acids: CASSKGLANTGELFF. In DNA form, the CDR3 reads TGTGCCAGCAGCAAGGGACTAGCGAACACCGGGGAGCTGTTTTTT. The entire variable domain, with the rest obtained from reference TRBV5-8 and TRBJ2-2, is as follows: EAGVTQSPTHLIKTRGQQATLRCSPISGHTSVYWYQQALGLGLQFLLWYDEGEERNRGNFPPRFSGRQFPNYSSELNVNALELEDSALYLCASSKGLANTGELFFGEGSRLTVL.

This clone was counted a few times. This sequence joins TRBV6-5 and TRBJ1-2; 7 bases map to TRBD1. Germline assignment: CDR1 MNHEY and CDR2 SVGAGI. This CDR3 is built from 14 residues. The V gene end was trimmed by 7 bases and the J gene end by 5 bases; junction bases not matched to a gene: 10. In DNA, the CDR3 is TGTGCCAGCACCGTGTCAGGGGGGAGATATGGCTACACCTTC. Its translation is CASTVSGGRYGYTF.

The chain carries TRBV24-1 and TRBJ2-3; 8 bases align to TRBD1. The V gene's germline CDR1 is KGHDR and CDR2 SFDVKD. With 0 bases clipped from V and 14 bases from J, the junction kept 9 bases outside the gene matches. This CDR3 comprises 14 residues. The CDR3 DNA follows: TGTGCCACCAGTGATTTGCCCCACAGGGGGAGTGTGTATTTT. It encodes CATSDLPHRGSVYF.

V is TRBV7-9 and J is TRBJ2-1; 10 bases match TRBD1. The germline V gene has CDR1 SEHNR and CDR2 FQNEAQ (reference sequence). With 1 base clipped from V and 5 bases from J, the junction kept 5 bases outside the gene matches. The CDR3 sequence is 16 residues long. The CDR3 nucleotides read TGTGCCAGCAGCTTAGGGGACAGGGGCCGGGACAATGAGCAGTTCTTC. This translates into CASSLGDRGRDNEQFF.

The CDR3 spells CASSDRDRETYEQYF. As DNA, the CDR3 is TGTGCCAGCAGTGACCGGGACAGGGAAACCTACGAGCAGTACTTC. This chain links TRBV25-1 with TRBJ2-7, with 9 bases identical to TRBD1. CDR3 length: 15 residues. Germline CDR1 MGHDK, CDR2 SYGVNS. Unmatched junction bases numbered 5, after V lost 3 bases and J lost 2 bases.

The chain couples TRBV5-4 to TRBJ1-2, with D tentatively TRBD1 (6 bases). Trimming took off 0 bases at V and 6 bases at J, with 9 bases between the two ends. Germline V gene sequence: CDR1 SGHNT, CDR2 YYREEE (reference sequence). CDR3 size: 13 residues. The CDR3, as DNA: TGTGCCAGCAGCTTGGCAGGGGCTCATGGCTACACCTTC. Residues: CASSLAGAHGYTF. Using reference TRBV5-4 and TRBJ1-2 for the parts outside the CDR3, the full variable domain is ETGVTQSPTHLIKTRGQQVTLRCSSQSGHNTVSWYQQALGQGPQFIFQYYREEENGRGNFPPRFSGLQFPNYSSELNVNALELDDSALYLCASSLAGAHGYTFGSGTRLTVV.

The genes are TRBV11-1 and TRBJ1-1; the match to TRBD1 covers 7 bases. CDR1 is SGHAT and CDR2 is FQDESV in the germline V gene (reference sequence). The J segment lost 5 bases and the V segment lost 7 bases, leaving 7 bases of the junction unmatched. There are 13 residues in the CDR3. For the CDR3, the DNA is TGTGCCAGCATCCCGACAGGGCGTACTGAAGCTTTCTTT. It encodes CASIPTGRTEAFF.

The V gene is TRBV2, the J gene TRBJ2-7, with D maybe TRBD1 (5 bases). Germline V gene sequence: CDR1 SNHLY, CDR2 FYNNEI. With 5 bases removed from V and 6 bases from J, the gap between germline ends came to 14 bases. The CDR3 loop spans 13 amino acids. The DNA of the CDR3 is TGTGCCAGCAGTTCTCCGTCAGGGATCGAGCAGTACTTC. Amino acids: CASSSPSGIEQYF.

This chain uses TRBV18 with TRBJ2-4; tentatively, D is TRBD2 (5 bases). V gave up 3 bases and J gave up 8 bases, with 20 bases separating them. The germline V gene has CDR1 KGHSH and CDR2 LQKENI. The CDR3 runs 16 residues. The CDR3 reads CASSPSRFAGWDIQYF. As DNA, the CDR3 is TGTGCCAGCTCACCGAGCCGTTTTGCGGGTTGGGACATTCAGTACTTC.

The genes are TRBV9 and TRBJ1-5; 7 bases map to TRBD1. This CDR3 comprises 15 residues. The junction had 7 bases not matched to a gene; V was cut back by 0 bases and J by 7 bases. Germline-derived CDR1 and CDR2 are SGDLS and YYNGEE. The CDR3 reads CASSVEDRAEQPQHF. CDR3 nucleotide sequence: TGTGCCAGCAGCGTAGAAGACAGGGCAGAACAGCCCCAGCATTTT.

In regard to this clone: This CDR3 is also generated by other DNA sequences in the sample. The chain carries TRBV7-9 and TRBJ1-1; possible D gene TRBD1, 6 bases. Germline CDR1 and CDR2: SEHNR and FQNEAQ (reference sequence). V was cut by 5 bases and J by 1 base, with 11 bases left in between. The CDR3 sequence is 14 residues long. The CDR3 DNA is TGTGCCAGCAGCCAGGGACAAGAGAACACTGAAGCTTTCTTT. Translated: CASSQGQENTEAFF.

This chain connects TRBV4-1 to TRBJ2-3, with 7 nucleotides matching TRBD2. V gave up 0 bases and J gave up 4 bases; unmatched junction bases: 7. The germline CDR1 and CDR2 sequences are MGHRA and YSYEKL. The CDR3 contains 16 residues. The CDR3 DNA reads as TGCGCCAGCAGCCAAGAGGGGAGGGTGGTCGCAGATACGCAGTATTTT. It specifies CASSQEGRVVADTQYF.

V is TRBV4-2 and J is TRBJ2-5; 9 bases line up with TRBD2. The V gene end was trimmed by 0 bases and the J gene end by 0 bases; junction bases not matched to a gene: 11. Per germline, CDR1 LGHNA and CDR2 YNFKEQ. This CDR3 has 19 residues. The CDR3 nucleotides read TGTGCCAGCAGCCAAGATTGGGCTCCGCGGGAGGGCCACCAAGAGACCCAGTACTTC. As protein: CASSQDWAPREGHQETQYF.

The rearrangement uses TRBV27 and TRBJ2-1; TRBD2 matches at 10 bases. The V gene's germline CDR1 is MNHEY and CDR2 SMNVEV (reference sequence). This CDR3 has 16 amino acids. V gave up 1 base and J gave up 8 bases; unmatched junction bases: 8. The CDR3 is CASSLFLAGDLDEQFF. The CDR3 DNA reads as TGTGCCAGCAGTTTATTCCTAGCGGGAGATCTCGATGAGCAGTTCTTC.

This clone was picked up one time. This sequence joins TRBV5-1 and TRBJ1-2, with D perhaps matching TRBD1 (5 bases). The V and J ends lost 3 bases and 3 bases respectively, with 15 bases between them. Germline V CDR1 and CDR2: SGHRS, YFSETQ. The CDR3 is 15 residues long. The CDR3: CASSSHRSTDYGYTF. CDR3 in DNA: TGCGCCAGCAGCTCCCATAGATCGACAGACTATGGCTACACCTTC. Full variable domain (rest looked up from reference TRBV5-1 and TRBJ1-2): KAGVTQTPRYLIKTRGQQVTLSCSPISGHRSVSWYQQTPGQGLQFLFEYFSETQRNKGNFPGRFSGRQFSNSRSEMNVSTLELGDSALYLCASSSHRSTDYGYTFGSGTRLTVV.

This clone has more than one count but fewer than ten. The V gene is TRBV11-3, the J gene TRBJ2-1; 11 nucleotides line up with TRBD2. The CDR3 spans 15 residues. The V and J ends lost 1 base and 5 bases, in that order; junction bases with no gene match: 1. Germline lookup yields CDR1 SGHNT and CDR2 YENEEA. In nucleotides, the CDR3 is TGTGCCAGCAGCTTAGTAGCGGGAGGGAACAATGAGCAGTTCTTC. It is translated as CASSLVAGGNNEQFF.